This T cell receptor (beta chain) was recovered during a study of T cells in Graves' hyperthyroidism and ophthalmopathy. The CDR3 has 16 residues. In germline, CDR1 is MNHEY, CDR2 SVGEGT. V gave up 5 bases and J gave up 3 bases; unmatched junction bases: 13. A few counts support this clonotype. TCR beta CDR3 region amplification was performed from RNA transcripts. Using the HTBI primer set, a first-round RT-PCR was run on the TCR CDR3. From the multiplex PCR reads, TCRdb called clonotypes with MiXCR, one entry per CDR3 protein. The data show 600,000 to 800,000 distinct CDR3 sequences, about 35% seen once.

The sequence was obtained from a woman aged 35 to 49 with Graves' hyperthyroidism. The sequenced sample consisted of blood. The V and J genes are TRBV6-2 or TRBV6-3 and TRBJ2-7; 7 bases fit TRBD2. Here the CDR3 reads CASSHRLGSGDYEQYF. The CDR3 DNA reads as TGTGCCAGCAGTCACAGACTGGGGAGCGGGGACTACGAGCAGTACTTC.